Listed below are T cell receptor beta chains from one sample, sequenced in a study of CD8+CD57+ T cells in acquired aplastic anemia. A single record per CDR3 protein comes from TCRdb applying MiXCR to the reads. Of roughly 240,000 distinct CDR3 sequences in the sample, around 45% were seen once. The sequencing input was sorted CD4+, CD8+, or CD8+CD57+ T cells (not recorded which) from PBMCs. Receptors were obtained from a human donor with aplastic anemia. Both conserved end residues are part of each CDR3. Each record gives: J gene, V gene, clone size, D gene, CDR3 protein, CDR3 DNA. D genes are given only for firm matches. Size values are once, few and many counts, or a class for expanded clones, and some rows have none.

>TRBJ2-1|TRBV5-6|once|-
CASSLGTTYNEQFF
TGTGCCAGCAGCTTGGGGACTACCTACAATGAGCAGTTCTTC
>TRBJ2-7|TRBV27|-|-
CASYSPFSYEQYF
TGTGCCTCCTACAGCCCGTTCTCCTACGAGCAGTACTTC
>TRBJ2-1|TRBV14|many|-
CASSQAAGWSGYNEQFF
TGTGCCAGCAGCCAAGCTGCGGGGTGGTCGGGGTACAATGAGCAGTTCTTC
>TRBJ2-2|TRBV7-7|-|-
CASTGQPNTGELFF
TGTGCCAGCACCGGACAGCCGAACACCGGGGAGCTGTTTTTT
>TRBJ2-7|TRBV28|few|-
CASRKGGGAFDEQYF
TGTGCCAGCAGGAAGGGCGGGGGCGCGTTTGACGAGCAGTACTTC
>TRBJ2-1|TRBV4-1|many|-
CASSQGLSGEQFF
TGCGCCAGCAGCCAAGGACTTTCTGGAGAGCAGTTCTTC
>TRBJ2-7|TRBV5-6|many|-
CASGGPGEQYF
TGTGCCAGCGGGGGCCCCGGGGAGCAGTACTTC
>TRBJ1-5|TRBV15|-|-
CATNQGVNQPQHF
TGTGCCACCAACCAGGGTGTCAATCAGCCCCAGCATTTT
>TRBJ1-5|TRBV7-9|-|-
CASSLVTGFNQPQHF
TGTGCCAGCAGCTTAGTTACAGGGTTCAATCAGCCCCAGCATTTT
>TRBJ2-1|TRBV5-1|-|TRBD1
CASKDGTGWNDEQFF
TGCGCCAGTAAAGACGGGACAGGGTGGAACGATGAGCAGTTCTTC
>TRBJ2-5|TRBV5-1|many|-
CASSFNGLGYIEETQYF
TGCGCCAGCAGCTTCAACGGACTGGGCTACATTGAAGAGACCCAGTACTTC
>TRBJ2-5|TRBV20-1|-|TRBD1
CSARIPQGAGETQYF
TGCAGTGCTAGGATCCCTCAGGGGGCCGGGGAGACCCAGTACTTC
>TRBJ2-3|TRBV12-1|-|-
CASSIKTPSGQKGTQYF
TGTGCCAGCAGTATCAAGACGCCTAGCGGCCAGAAGGGTACGCAGTATTTT
>TRBJ2-1|TRBV5-1|-|-
CASSFVSVNEQFF
TGCGCCAGCAGCTTCGTAAGCGTCAATGAGCAGTTCTTC
>TRBJ2-1|TRBV9|many|TRBD1
CASSVGQGDYNEQFF
TGTGCCAGCAGCGTAGGCCAGGGGGACTACAATGAGCAGTTCTTC
>TRBJ2-1|TRBV12-3/TRBV12-4|-|TRBD2
CASTGLACNEQFF
TGTGCCAGCACCGGACTAGCGTGCAATGAGCAGTTCTTC
>TRBJ1-4|TRBV9|many|TRBD1
CASSVTGGGEKLFF
TGTGCCAGCAGCGTAACAGGGGGGGGTGAAAAACTGTTTTTT
>TRBJ2-1|TRBV7-6|-|TRBD2
CASSLGREGRDEQFF
TGTGCCAGCAGCTTAGGACGGGAGGGCCGGGATGAGCAGTTCTTC
>TRBJ2-2|TRBV7-3|-|TRBD2
CASSQATSAGGTGELFF
TGTGCCAGCAGCCAAGCTACTAGCGCTGGGGGCACCGGGGAGCTGTTTTTT
>TRBJ2-3|TRBV19|-|-
CASSTEDPTDTQYF
TGTGCCAGCTCAACGGAGGACCCCACAGATACGCAGTATTTT
>TRBJ2-3|TRBV25-1|-|TRBD2
CASSSGGASYTQYF
TGTGCCAGCAGTAGCGGGGGGGCCTCGTATACGCAGTATTTT
>TRBJ1-6|TRBV7-9|few|TRBD1
CASSFGTGGPPLHF
TGTGCCAGCAGCTTCGGGACAGGGGGTCCACCCCTCCACTTT
>TRBJ1-5|TRBV19|-|TRBD1
CASSLGQFYNQPQHF
TGTGCCAGTAGCCTGGGACAGTTCTACAATCAGCCCCAGCATTTT
>TRBJ2-1|TRBV24-1|-|-
CATSTTAGNYNEQFF
TGTGCCACCAGTACGACCGCGGGGAACTACAATGAGCAGTTCTTC
>TRBJ2-2|TRBV29-1|-|-
CSVGQSSGGLFF
TGCAGCGTTGGCCAGAGTTCCGGGGGGCTGTTTTTT
>TRBJ1-2|TRBV19|-|-
CASRNGQNDNYGYTF
TGTGCCAGTAGGAACGGACAGAACGATAACTATGGCTACACCTTC
>TRBJ1-1|TRBV6-1|-|-
CASSDRVYTEAFF
TGTGCCAGCAGTGACAGGGTTTATACTGAAGCTTTCTTT
>TRBJ1-5|TRBV15|-|-
CATGTVGGAFTQHF
TGTGCCACCGGAACCGTCGGGGGGGCCTTTACGCAGCATTTT
>TRBJ1-1|TRBV6-5|many|-
CASSYNENTEAFF
TGTGCCAGCAGTTACAACGAGAACACTGAAGCTTTCTTT
>TRBJ2-1|TRBV19|-|TRBD1
CASTSAGRDRGHEQFF
TGTGCCAGTACCTCAGCAGGAAGGGACAGGGGCCACGAGCAGTTCTTC
>TRBJ1-2|TRBV29-1|-|-
CSVGWRNYGYTF
TGCAGCGTTGGGTGGAGGAACTATGGCTACACCTTC
>TRBJ2-1|TRBV12-3/TRBV12-4|many|-
CASSLGTVNEQFF
TGTGCCAGCAGTTTAGGGACAGTCAATGAGCAGTTCTTC
>TRBJ1-2|TRBV5-1|many|-
CASSLGGRRGYTF
TGCGCCAGCAGCTTGGGGGGAAGGAGGGGCTACACCTTC
>TRBJ1-2|TRBV7-9|-|-
CASSPPLVGNYGYTF
TGTGCCAGCAGCCCCCCCCTAGTGGGCAACTATGGCTACACCTTC
>TRBJ1-5|TRBV19|many|-
CASSTSSWGEDSNQPQHF
TGTGCCAGTAGTACTTCCTCCTGGGGGGAAGATAGCAATCAGCCCCAGCATTTT
>TRBJ2-3|TRBV15|-|TRBD2
CATSRETSGTSTDTQYF
TGTGCCACCAGCAGAGAGACTAGCGGAACTAGCACAGATACGCAGTATTTT
>TRBJ2-7|TRBV10-2|many|-
CASSEVRVGQYF
TGCGCCAGCAGTGAGGTCAGGGTCGGGCAGTACTTC
>TRBJ2-3|TRBV10-3|-|TRBD2
CAISESWLAGESDTQYF
TGTGCCATCAGTGAGTCGTGGCTAGCGGGAGAGTCAGATACGCAGTATTTT
>TRBJ2-5|TRBV5-1|-|-
CASSHQGGVQETQYF
TGCGCCAGCAGCCACCAGGGGGGCGTCCAAGAGACCCAGTACTTC
>TRBJ1-2|TRBV5-1|many|TRBD1
CASSYKTGQGSAYGYTF
TGCGCCAGCAGCTATAAAACGGGACAGGGGTCGGCCTATGGCTACACCTTC
>TRBJ1-1|TRBV7-9|many|-
CASSPFLREAFF
TGTGCCAGCAGTCCTTTCTTACGTGAAGCTTTCTTT
>TRBJ2-1|TRBV7-8|few|TRBD2
CASSQIRAGVNNEQFF
TGTGCCAGCAGCCAGATCCGAGCGGGGGTGAACAATGAGCAGTTCTTC
>TRBJ1-2|TRBV12-3/TRBV12-4|few|-
CASSRSRGEVTF
TGTGCCAGCAGTCGGTCCAGGGGCGAGGTGACCTTC
>TRBJ2-7|TRBV13|once|TRBD1
CVSRQVRNTGEPPYEQYF
TGTGTCAGCAGACAAGTAAGGAACACAGGGGAGCCTCCCTACGAGCAGTACTTC
>TRBJ2-7|TRBV20-1|-|-
CSAITSGRDRDYEQYF
TGCAGTGCTATCACCTCCGGGAGGGACAGGGACTACGAGCAGTACTTC
>TRBJ2-7|TRBV7-9|-|TRBD2
CATSSSGTSGGPPCQYEQYF
TGTGCCACCAGCAGTTCCGGGACTAGCGGGGGGCCCCCTTGTCAGTACGAGCAGTACTTC
>TRBJ2-1|TRBV19|-|-
CASSVQGSSYNEQFF
TGTGCCAGTAGTGTACAGGGTAGCTCCTACAATGAGCAGTTCTTC
>TRBJ2-7|TRBV20-1|many|-
CSARGYEQYF
TGCAGTGCTAGAGGCTACGAGCAGTACTTC
>TRBJ2-7|TRBV7-8|-|-
CASSMNSRQEQYF
TGTGCCAGTAGTATGAATTCGCGCCAGGAGCAGTACTTC
>TRBJ1-1|TRBV7-8|many|-
CASSIYTQDLGKNTEAFF
TGTGCCAGCAGCATATACACCCAAGACCTCGGTAAGAACACTGAAGCTTTCTTT
>TRBJ1-6|TRBV11-2|once|TRBD1
CASRPQGAASPLHF
TGTGCCAGCAGACCCCAGGGGGCGGCTTCACCCCTCCACTTT
>TRBJ1-2|TRBV20-1|many|TRBD1
CSVSTLPGTGVIPANYGYTF
TGCAGTGTTAGCACTTTACCCGGGACAGGTGTAATTCCGGCTAACTATGGCTACACCTTC
>TRBJ1-5|TRBV15|many|-
CATSRGTDNQPQHF
TGTGCCACCAGCAGAGGGACTGACAATCAGCCCCAGCATTTT
>TRBJ1-1|TRBV20-1|few|TRBD1
CSARGDRETEAFF
TGCAGTGCTAGAGGGGACAGGGAAACTGAAGCTTTCTTT
>TRBJ1-4|TRBV11-2|few|TRBD1
CASSLPVRGATNEKLFF
TGTGCCAGCAGCTTACCGGTCAGGGGGGCAACTAATGAAAAACTGTTTTTT
>TRBJ1-1|TRBV30|few|-
CAWTSGVKNTEAFF
TGTGCCTGGACCAGCGGTGTCAAAAACACTGAAGCTTTCTTT
>TRBJ2-5|TRBV5-6|-|TRBD2
CASSIIAGGRLYQETQYF
TGTGCCAGCAGCATTATAGCGGGGGGGCGGTTGTACCAAGAGACCCAGTACTTC
>TRBJ1-5|TRBV4-3|many|-
CASSLSRGGPQHF
TGCGCCAGCAGCCTCAGTAGGGGTGGGCCCCAGCATTTT
>TRBJ1-5|TRBV7-9|-|-
CASSLVGGLQNQPQHF
TGTGCCAGCAGCTTAGTTGGGGGATTACAGAATCAGCCCCAGCATTTT